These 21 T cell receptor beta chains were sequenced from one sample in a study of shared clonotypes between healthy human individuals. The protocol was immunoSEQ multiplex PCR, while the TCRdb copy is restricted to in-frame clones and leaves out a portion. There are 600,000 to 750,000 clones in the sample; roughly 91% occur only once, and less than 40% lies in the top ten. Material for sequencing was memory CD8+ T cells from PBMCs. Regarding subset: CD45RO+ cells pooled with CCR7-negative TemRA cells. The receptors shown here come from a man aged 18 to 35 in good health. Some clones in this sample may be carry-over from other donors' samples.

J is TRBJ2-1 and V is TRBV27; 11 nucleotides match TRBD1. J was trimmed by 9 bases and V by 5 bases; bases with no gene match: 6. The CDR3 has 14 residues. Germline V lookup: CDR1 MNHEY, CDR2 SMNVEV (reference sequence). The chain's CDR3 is CASSEGTGGIEQFF. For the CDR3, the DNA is TGTGCCAGCAGTGAGGGGACAGGGGGTATTGAGCAGTTCTTC.

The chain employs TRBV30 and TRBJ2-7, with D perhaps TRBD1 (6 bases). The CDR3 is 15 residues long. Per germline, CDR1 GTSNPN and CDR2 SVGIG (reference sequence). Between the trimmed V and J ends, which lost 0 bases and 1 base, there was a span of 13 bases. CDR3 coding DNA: TGTGCCTGGAGTGTGCCGGGCAGGGGTTCCTACGAGCAGTACTTC. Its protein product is CAWSVPGRGSYEQYF.

The CDR3 DNA reads as TGCGCCAGCAGCCATCAAGAGGCCAGGGGCAATGAGCAGTTCTTC. The encoded protein is CASSHQEARGNEQFF. This chain uses TRBV4-1 with TRBJ2-1; a possible D gene is TRBD1 (6 bases). CDR3 length: 15 residues. Per the germline V gene, CDR1 is MGHRA and CDR2 is YSYEKL. Trimming removed 3 bases at V and 6 bases at J, with 15 bases between.

The CDR3 nucleotides read TGTGCCAGCAGTTCACGACGGGTCTCCTACGAGCAGTACTTC. Its protein product is CASSSRRVSYEQYF. The chain couples TRBV27 to TRBJ2-7; unclear D gene. The CDR3 is 14 residues long. V lost 4 bases and J lost 0, with 10 bases in between. Germline V lookup: CDR1 MNHEY, CDR2 SMNVEV (reference sequence).

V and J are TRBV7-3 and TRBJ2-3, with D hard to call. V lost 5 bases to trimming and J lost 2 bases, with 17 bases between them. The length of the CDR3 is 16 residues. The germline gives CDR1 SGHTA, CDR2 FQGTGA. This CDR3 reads CASSPDLAPFTDTQYF. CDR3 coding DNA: TGTGCCAGCAGCCCCGACCTTGCCCCCTTCACAGATACGCAGTATTTT.

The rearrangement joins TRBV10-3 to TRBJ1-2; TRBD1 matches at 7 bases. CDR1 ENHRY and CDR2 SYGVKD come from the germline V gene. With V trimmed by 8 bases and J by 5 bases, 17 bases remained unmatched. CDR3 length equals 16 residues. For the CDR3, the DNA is TGTGCCATCGCCCCTAGCGGAGGGGGCGGCTTTTATGGCTACACCTTC. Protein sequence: CAIAPSGGGGFYGYTF.

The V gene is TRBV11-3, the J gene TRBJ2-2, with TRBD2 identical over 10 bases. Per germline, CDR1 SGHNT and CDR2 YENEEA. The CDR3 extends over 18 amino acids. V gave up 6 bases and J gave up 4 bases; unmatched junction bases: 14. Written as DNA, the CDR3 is TGTGCCAGCAGTCAACCCCGCAGCGGGAGGGGAGTCACCGGGGAGCTGTTTTTT. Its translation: CASSQPRSGRGVTGELFF.

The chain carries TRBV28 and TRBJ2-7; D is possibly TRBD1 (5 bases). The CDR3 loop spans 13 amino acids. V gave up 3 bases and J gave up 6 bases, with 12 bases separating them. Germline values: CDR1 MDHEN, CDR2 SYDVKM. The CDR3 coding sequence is TGTGCCAGCAGTTTGGTCAGGGTTGGCGAGCAGTACTTC. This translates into CASSLVRVGEQYF.

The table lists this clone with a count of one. CDR3 sequence (DNA): TGTGCCAGCAGCCCCTCGCGGGATCTCAACACTGAAGCTTTCTTT. This sequence encodes CASSPSRDLNTEAFF. This chain links TRBV7-2 with TRBJ1-1; no firm D call. The CDR3 extends over 15 amino acids. The V gene's germline CDR1 is SGHTA and CDR2 FQGNSA. V was clipped by 5 bases and J by 2 bases, with 15 bases between them. Complete variable domain (other parts from reference TRBV7-2 and TRBJ1-1): GAGVSQSPSNKVTEKGKDVELRCDPISGHTALYWYRQSLGQGLEFLIYFQGNSAPDKSGLPSDRFSAERTGGSVSTLTIQRTQQEDSAVYLCASSPSRDLNTEAFFGQGTRLTVV.

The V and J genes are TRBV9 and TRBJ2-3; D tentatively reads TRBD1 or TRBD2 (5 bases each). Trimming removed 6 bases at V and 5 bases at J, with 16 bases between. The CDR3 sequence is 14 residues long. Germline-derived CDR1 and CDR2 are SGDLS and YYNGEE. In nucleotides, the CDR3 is TGTGCCAGCAACCGGGACCTGCAGGAAGATACGCAGTATTTT. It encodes CASNRDLQEDTQYF.

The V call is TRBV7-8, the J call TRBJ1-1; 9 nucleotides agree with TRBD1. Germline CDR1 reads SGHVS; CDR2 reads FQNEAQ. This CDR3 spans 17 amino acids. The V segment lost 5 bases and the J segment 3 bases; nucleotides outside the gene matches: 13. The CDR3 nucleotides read TGTGCCAGCAGCGCAACGGACAGGGGCTCCTTGGACACTGAAGCTTTCTTT. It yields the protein CASSATDRGSLDTEAFF.

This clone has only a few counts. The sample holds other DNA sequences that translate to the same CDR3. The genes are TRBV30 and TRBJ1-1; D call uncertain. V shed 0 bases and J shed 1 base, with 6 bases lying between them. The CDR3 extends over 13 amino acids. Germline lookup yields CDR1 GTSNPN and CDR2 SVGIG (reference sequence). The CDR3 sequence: CAWSVAGNTEAFF. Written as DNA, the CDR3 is TGTGCCTGGAGTGTAGCGGGGAACACTGAAGCTTTCTTT. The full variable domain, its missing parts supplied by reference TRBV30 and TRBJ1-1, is SQTIHQWPATLVQPVGSPLSLECTVEGTSNPNLYWYRQAAGRGLQLLFYSVGIGQISSEVPQNLSASRPQDRQFILSSKKLLLSDSGFYLCAWSVAGNTEAFFGQGTRLTVV.

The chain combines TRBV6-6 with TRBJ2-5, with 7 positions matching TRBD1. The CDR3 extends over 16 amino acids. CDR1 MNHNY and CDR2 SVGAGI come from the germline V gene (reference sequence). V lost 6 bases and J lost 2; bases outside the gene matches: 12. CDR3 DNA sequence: TGTGCCAGCAGATCTGTACCGGGACAGTCTCAAGAGACCCAGTACTTC. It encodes CASRSVPGQSQETQYF.

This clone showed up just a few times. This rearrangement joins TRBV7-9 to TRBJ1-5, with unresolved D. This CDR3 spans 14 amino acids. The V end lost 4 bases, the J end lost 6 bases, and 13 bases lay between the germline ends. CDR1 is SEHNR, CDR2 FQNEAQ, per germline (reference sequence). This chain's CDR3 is CASSYPGPGQPQHF. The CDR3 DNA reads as TGTGCCAGCAGCTACCCCGGGCCGGGTCAGCCCCAGCATTTT. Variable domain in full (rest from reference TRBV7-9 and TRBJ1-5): DTGVSQNPRHKITKRGQNVTFRCDPISEHNRLYWYRQTLGQGPEFLTYFQNEAQLEKSRLLSDRFSAERPKGSFSTLEIQRTEQGDSAMYLCASSYPGPGQPQHFGDGTRLSIL.

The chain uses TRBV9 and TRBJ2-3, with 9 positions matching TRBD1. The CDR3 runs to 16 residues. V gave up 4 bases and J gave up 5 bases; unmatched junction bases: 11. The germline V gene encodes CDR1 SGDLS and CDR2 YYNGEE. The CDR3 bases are TGTGCCAGCAGCACTCCGGGACAGGGAGGGGAAGATACGCAGTATTTT. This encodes CASSTPGQGGEDTQYF.

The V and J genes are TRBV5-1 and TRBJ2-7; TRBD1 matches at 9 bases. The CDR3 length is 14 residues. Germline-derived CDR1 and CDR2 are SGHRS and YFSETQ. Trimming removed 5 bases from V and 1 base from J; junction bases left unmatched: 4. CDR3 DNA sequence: TGCGCCAGCAGTGGAGGGACAGGGTCCTACGAGCAGTACTTC. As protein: CASSGGTGSYEQYF.

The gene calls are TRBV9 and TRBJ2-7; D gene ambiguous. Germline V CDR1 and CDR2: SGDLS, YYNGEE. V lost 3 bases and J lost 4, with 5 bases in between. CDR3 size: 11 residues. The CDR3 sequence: CASSAHYEQYF. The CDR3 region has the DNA TGTGCCAGCAGCGCACATTACGAGCAGTACTTC.

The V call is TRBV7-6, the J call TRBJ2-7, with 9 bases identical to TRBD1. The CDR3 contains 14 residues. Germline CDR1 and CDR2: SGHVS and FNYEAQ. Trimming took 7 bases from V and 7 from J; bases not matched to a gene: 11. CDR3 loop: CASTPGTGIEEQYF. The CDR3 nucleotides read TGTGCCAGCACCCCCGGGACAGGGATAGAAGAGCAGTACTTC.

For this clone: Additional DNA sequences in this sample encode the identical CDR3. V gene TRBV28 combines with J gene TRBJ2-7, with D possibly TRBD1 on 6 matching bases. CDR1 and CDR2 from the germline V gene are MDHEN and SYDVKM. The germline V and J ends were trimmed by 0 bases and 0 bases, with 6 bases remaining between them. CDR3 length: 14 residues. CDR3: CASSLWDSSYEQYF. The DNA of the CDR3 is TGTGCCAGCAGTTTATGGGACAGCTCCTACGAGCAGTACTTC.

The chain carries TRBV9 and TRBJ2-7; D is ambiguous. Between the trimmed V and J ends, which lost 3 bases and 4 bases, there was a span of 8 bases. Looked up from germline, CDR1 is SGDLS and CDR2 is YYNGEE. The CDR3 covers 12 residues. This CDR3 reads CASSGNEYEQYF. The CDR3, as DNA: TGTGCCAGCAGCGGAAATGAATACGAGCAGTACTTC.

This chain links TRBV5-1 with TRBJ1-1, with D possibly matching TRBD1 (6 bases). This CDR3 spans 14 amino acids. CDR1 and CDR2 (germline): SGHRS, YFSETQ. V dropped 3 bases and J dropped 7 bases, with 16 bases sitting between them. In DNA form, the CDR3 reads TGCGCCAGCAGCTCGCCGGACAGCCAGTATGAAGCTTTCTTT. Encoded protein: CASSSPDSQYEAFF.